What follows describes a single T cell receptor (beta chain). This entry is derived from a study of PD-1 blockade in mismatch repair-deficient tumors. This table comes from immunoSEQ multiplex PCR, and its TCRdb copy is limited to in-frame clones, with some not included. The table records some 120,000 clones, about 86% of them present only once. The CDR3 runs to 12 residues. The V gene's germline CDR1 is LNHDA and CDR2 SQIVND (reference sequence). The germline V and J ends were trimmed by 7 bases and 7 bases, with 11 bases remaining between them. The sequence came from an adult with mismatch repair-deficient cancer. V is TRBV19 and J is TRBJ2-1; a possible D gene is TRBD2 (6 bases). Source: peripheral blood, taken 44 weeks after starting pembrolizumab. The CDR3 is CASMGGKNEQFF. As DNA, the CDR3 is TGTGCCAGTATGGGCGGGAAGAATGAGCAGTTCTTC.